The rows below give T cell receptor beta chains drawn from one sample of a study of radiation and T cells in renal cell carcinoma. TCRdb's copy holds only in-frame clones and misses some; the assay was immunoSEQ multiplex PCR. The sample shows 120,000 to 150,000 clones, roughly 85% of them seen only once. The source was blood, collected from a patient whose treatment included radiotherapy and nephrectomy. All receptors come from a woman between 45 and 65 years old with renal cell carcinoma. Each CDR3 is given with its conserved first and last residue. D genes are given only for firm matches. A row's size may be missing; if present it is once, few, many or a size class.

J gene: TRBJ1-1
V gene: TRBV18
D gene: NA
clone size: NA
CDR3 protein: CASSQQNTEAFF
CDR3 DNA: TGTGCCAGCTCACAACAAAACACTGAAGCTTTCTTT

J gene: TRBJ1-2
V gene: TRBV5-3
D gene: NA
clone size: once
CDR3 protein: CARSFLSLVGGNYGYTF
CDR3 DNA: TGTGCCAGAAGCTTTCTTAGTTTGGTAGGGGGAAACTATGGCTACACCTTC

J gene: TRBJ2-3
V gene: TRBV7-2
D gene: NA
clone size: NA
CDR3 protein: CASRRVTDTQYF
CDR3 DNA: TGTGCCAGCAGACGGGTGACAGATACGCAGTATTTT

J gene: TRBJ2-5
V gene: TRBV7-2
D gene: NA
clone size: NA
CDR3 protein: CASSRTSIQETQYF
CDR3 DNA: TGTGCCAGCAGCAGAACTAGCATTCAAGAGACCCAGTACTTC

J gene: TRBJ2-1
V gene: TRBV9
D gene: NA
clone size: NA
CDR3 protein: CASSVDAGEQFF
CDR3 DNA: TGTGCCAGCAGCGTCGACGCAGGTGAGCAGTTCTTC

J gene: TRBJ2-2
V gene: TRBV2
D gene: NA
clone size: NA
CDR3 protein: CASSGVSPGTGELFF
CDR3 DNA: TGTGCCAGCAGTGGAGTCTCTCCGGGCACCGGGGAGCTGTTTTTT

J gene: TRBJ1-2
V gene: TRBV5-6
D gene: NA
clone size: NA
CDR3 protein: CASSLGDIDGYTF
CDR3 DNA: TGTGCCAGCAGCTTGGGGGACATTGATGGCTACACCTTC

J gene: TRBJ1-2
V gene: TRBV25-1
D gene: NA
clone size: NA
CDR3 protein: CASSRDYGYTF
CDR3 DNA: TGTGCCAGCAGCAGAGACTATGGCTACACCTTC

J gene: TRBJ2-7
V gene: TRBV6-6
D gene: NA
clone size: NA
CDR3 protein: CASSTTSYEQYF
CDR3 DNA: TGTGCCAGCAGCACGACGTCCTACGAGCAGTACTTC

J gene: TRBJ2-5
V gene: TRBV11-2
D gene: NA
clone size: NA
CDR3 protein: CASIRYGEETQYF
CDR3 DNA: TGTGCCAGCATTCGATATGGGGAAGAGACCCAGTACTTC